This T cell receptor (beta chain) emerged from a study of T-cell reconstitution after alpha-beta-depleted transplantation in children. In germline, CDR1 is SEHNR, CDR2 FQNEAQ (reference sequence). The length of the CDR3 is 14 residues. V was shortened by 0 bases and J by 5 bases, with 10 bases between the two germline ends. This clonotype showed up many times. Library preparation (for TCRbeta) was performed with unique molecular identifiers. TCRdb analysed the PCR reads with MiXCR anew, one entry per CDR3 protein. The sample lists about 22,000 distinct CDR3 sequences, 11% occurring once. The genes are TRBV7-9 and TRBJ2-5; D not resolved. The specimen was PBMCs from the stem cell graft donor, collected from the stem cell graft. The clonotype comes from a human donor who donated a stem cell graft to a child with chronic granulomatous disease. The DNA of the CDR3 is TGTGCCAGCAGCTTAGCTGGGCCCCCCGAGACCCAGTACTTC. It translates to CASSLAGPPETQYF.